The clone carrying this T cell receptor (beta chain) was counted ten times or more. The data stem from a study of regulatory T cells in long-lasting Graves disease. On the study more broadly: Patients with persistent Graves' disease had over 5 years of antithyroid drugs and persistent TSH receptor antibodies.

Relying on iRepertoire HTBI primers and Arm-PCR of CDR3 regions, the team built TCR beta libraries. MiXCR, run by TCRdb on the multiplex PCR reads, gives a single entry per CDR3 protein. The repertoire holds roughly 450,000 distinct CDR3 sequences, 23% seen once, with roughly a quarter in the top ten. The time point is: persistent/refractory GD, antithyroid drugs over 5 years with positive TRAb. Following extraction of RNA from PBMCs, that RNA was used to make the TCR library. A volume of approximately 9 milliliters of peripheral blood was collected in EDTA tubes. The V gene lost 4 bases and the J gene lost 2 bases, with 8 bases spanning the gap. CDR1 and CDR2 (germline): SQVTM, ANQGSEA. The CDR3 extends over 12 amino acids.

The J gene is TRBJ2-5, the V gene TRBV29-1; unclear D gene. The sequence came from a female donor with Graves disease. The sample was peripheral blood mononuclear cells (PBMCs), taken when the disease was refractory, from a patient treated with antithyroid drugs. CDR3 coding DNA: TGCAGCGTTGCCTGGGGTCAAGAGACCCAGTACTTC. It yields the protein CSVAWGQETQYF.